Presented here are 19 T cell receptor beta chains from one specimen sequenced in a study of OX40 agonist ivuxolimab in advanced cancers. Produced via immunoSEQ multiplex PCR; TCRdb's table is partial and in-frame only. This table has 100,000 or so clones, 80% to 90% appearing once. The material sequenced was CD4+ or CD8+ T cells sorted from blood, taken in a trial of the OX40 agonist ivuxolimab. These receptor sequences come from an adult with an advanced solid tumor such as melanoma, head and neck, liver or kidney cancer.

The chain links TRBV29-1 to TRBJ1-4; no clear D gene. Trimming stripped 3 bases from V and 2 bases from J, with 19 bases between. The CDR3 extends over 17 amino acids. The germline CDR1 and CDR2 sequences are SQVTM and ANQGSEA. The CDR3: CSVDNGKGMGTNEKLFF. The CDR3, as DNA: TGCAGCGTTGATAACGGGAAGGGAATGGGGACTAATGAAAAACTGTTTTTT.

In nucleotides, the CDR3 is TGTGCCAGCAGCCCTAGACCCGGGTCCTCCTACGAGCAGTACTTC. Translating gives CASSPRPGSSYEQYF. V is TRBV9 and J is TRBJ2-7; no reliable D call. CDR3 length equals 15 residues. V was cut by 4 bases and J by 0 bases, with 14 bases left in between. Germline V gives CDR1 SGDLS, CDR2 YYNGEE.

The chain carries TRBV5-6 and TRBJ1-1; unclear D gene. Looked up from germline, CDR1 is SGHDT and CDR2 is YYEEEE. Trimming took 5 bases from V and 1 from J, leaving 12 bases between them. The length of the CDR3 is 14 residues. The CDR3, as DNA: TGTGCCAGCAGGAGGGAGGGTTGGAACACTGAAGCTTTCTTT. It is translated as CASRREGWNTEAFF.

J is TRBJ2-7 and V is TRBV7-9; the D gene could be TRBD1 or TRBD2 (5 bases each). This CDR3 has 14 residues. The germline V gene encodes CDR1 SEHNR and CDR2 FQNEAQ (reference sequence). V lost 1 base, J lost 5 bases, and 12 bases lay in between. As DNA, the CDR3 is TGTGCCAGCAGCTTAGGAGGGGCTCGGGACGAGCAGTACTTC. This translates into CASSLGGARDEQYF.

The chain employs TRBV7-9 and TRBJ2-7; 8 nucleotides align to TRBD2. The germline V gene encodes CDR1 SEHNR and CDR2 FQNEAQ (reference sequence). This CDR3 has 14 amino acids. The ends lost 7 bases at V and 7 bases at J; junction bases unmatched: 12. CDR3 bases: TGTGCCAGCACCCTTGAAGCGGCGGGGGGTGAGCAGTACTTC. It yields the protein CASTLEAAGGEQYF.

The chain joins TRBV9 to TRBJ2-4, with D possibly TRBD2 on 6 matching bases. Trimming pared 0 bases from V and 3 bases from J, leaving 13 bases between. CDR1 and CDR2 from the germline V gene are SGDLS and YYNGEE. CDR3 length: 16 residues. The CDR3 protein is CASSVGRGMGKNIQYF. Here the CDR3 DNA reads TGTGCCAGCAGCGTAGGTCGGGGGATGGGCAAAAACATTCAGTACTTC.

The CDR3, as DNA: TGCGCCAGCAGCTTTTCGCTAGCGGGAGCCAATGAGCAGTTCTTC. Its protein product is CASSFSLAGANEQFF. The chain recombines TRBV5-1 with TRBJ2-1; TRBD2 matches at 10 bases. From germline, CDR1 is SGHRS and CDR2 YFSETQ. Unmatched junction bases numbered 5, after V lost 2 bases and J lost 6 bases. CDR3 length equals 15 residues.

The rearrangement joins TRBV7-6 to TRBJ2-2; D remains unclear. V lost 1 base to trimming and J lost 0 bases, with 9 bases between them. CDR1 is SGHVS and CDR2 is FNYEAQ in the germline V gene. This CDR3 region has 16 residues. CDR3 nucleotide sequence: TGTGCCAGCAGCTTAGTGCGAGACGCGAACACCGGGGAGCTGTTTTTT. Translated, it gives CASSLVRDANTGELFF.

The chain combines TRBV7-2 with TRBJ1-6; TRBD1 matches 7 bases. CDR3 size: 15 residues. CDR1 and CDR2 from the germline V gene are SGHTA and FQGNSA. Losses at the gene ends were 4 bases for V and 9 bases for J; bases not matched to a gene: 9. CDR3 DNA sequence: TGTGCCAGCAGCTCGACCGGGACAGAGGGTTCACCCCTCCACTTT. It encodes CASSSTGTEGSPLHF.

The genes are TRBV9 and TRBJ2-6; D is ambiguous. CDR3 length equals 13 residues. Germline values: CDR1 SGDLS, CDR2 YYNGEE. The germline V and J ends were trimmed by 3 bases and 4 bases, with 5 bases remaining between them. In DNA, the CDR3 is TGTGCCAGCAGCGCTGGGGGGGCCAACGTCCTGACTTTC. It encodes CASSAGGANVLTF.

The chain employs TRBV5-6 and TRBJ2-1, with TRBD1 as a possible D gene (6 bases). Trimming stripped 0 bases from V and 4 bases from J, with 14 bases between. The CDR3 length is 16 residues. Germline lookup yields CDR1 SGHDT and CDR2 YYEEEE. The chain's CDR3 is CASSLVKGVRYNEQFF. The CDR3 DNA reads TGTGCCAGCAGCTTGGTAAAGGGGGTTAGGTACAATGAGCAGTTCTTC. Full variable domain (missing parts from reference TRBV5-6 and TRBJ2-1): DAGVTQSPTHLIKTRGQQVTLRCSPKSGHDTVSWYQQALGQGPQFIFQYYEEEERQRGNFPDRFSGHQFPNYSSELNVNALLLGDSALYLCASSLVKGVRYNEQFFGPGTRLTVL.

The V and J genes are TRBV11-2 and TRBJ2-5, with TRBD2 matching 8 bases. Germline V gene data show CDR1 as SGHAT and CDR2 as FQNNGV. This CDR3 has 15 amino acids. V dropped 1 base and J dropped 4; count of bases not matched to a gene: 5. CDR3 nucleotide sequence: TGTGCCAGCAGCTTAGCGGGGGGGCCGGCAGAGACCCAGTACTTC. Its translation: CASSLAGGPAETQYF. Supplemented by reference TRBV11-2 and TRBJ2-5, the full variable domain reads EAGVAQSPRYKIIEKRQSVAFWCNPISGHATLYWYQQILGQGPKLLIQFQNNGVVDDSQLPKDRFSAERLKGVDSTLKIQPAKLEDSAVYLCASSLAGGPAETQYFGPGTRLLVL.

The chain links TRBV7-9 to TRBJ1-6; D call uncertain. Trimming took 1 base from V and 8 from J, leaving 6 bases between them. The CDR3 length is 13 residues. Germline CDR1 is SEHNR and CDR2 is FQNEAQ (reference sequence). The CDR3 nucleotides are TGTGCCAGCAGCTTAGACGTATATTCACCCCTCCACTTT. Translated, it gives CASSLDVYSPLHF.

The chain couples TRBV19 to TRBJ1-2, with a weak D call TRBD1 (6 bases). Germline CDR1 LNHDA, CDR2 SQIVND (reference sequence). The CDR3 loop spans 13 amino acids. V was clipped by 4 bases and J by 6 bases, with 12 bases between them. This chain's CDR3 is CASSRGGSDGYTF. CDR3 nucleotide sequence: TGTGCCAGTAGTAGAGGGGGTTCCGATGGCTACACCTTC.

The chain joins TRBV19 to TRBJ1-2; 7 bases align to TRBD1. The CDR3 consists of 15 residues. V shed 4 bases and J 3 bases; nucleotides not matched to a gene: 8. Germline lookup yields CDR1 LNHDA and CDR2 SQIVND (reference sequence). CDR3 DNA: TGTGCCAGTAGTACTATAGGACAGGTAGACTATGGCTACACCTTC. It codes for CASSTIGQVDYGYTF.

The chain is built from TRBV19 and TRBJ2-3; 9 bases map to TRBD2. This CDR3 has 15 amino acids. V lost 5 bases to trimming and J lost 1 base; unmatched junction nucleotides: 4. CDR1 and CDR2 (germline): LNHDA, SQIVND (reference sequence). The CDR3 coding sequence is TGTGCCAGTAGTTTCCGGACTAGCGGCACAGATACGCAGTATTTT. This translates into CASSFRTSGTDTQYF.

The sample holds one count of this clone. This rearrangement joins TRBV18 to TRBJ2-5; D remains unclear. CDR3 length: 14 amino acids. Between the trimmed V and J ends, which lost 3 bases and 1 base, there was a span of 9 bases. Germline loops: CDR1 KGHSH, CDR2 LQKENI. The CDR3 here is CASSPNSFQETQYF. The CDR3 nucleotides read TGTGCCAGCTCACCCAACAGCTTCCAAGAGACCCAGTACTTC. The entire variable domain, with the rest obtained from reference TRBV18 and TRBJ2-5, is as follows: NAGVMQNPRHLVRRRGQEARLRCSPMKGHSHVYWYRQLPEEGLKFMVYLQKENIIDESGMPKERFSAEFPKEGPSILRIQQVVRGDSAAYFCASSPNSFQETQYFGPGTRLLVL.

J is TRBJ2-7 and V is TRBV27, with D perhaps matching TRBD2 (6 bases). CDR3 length: 15 amino acids. V dropped 6 bases and J dropped 5 bases, with 20 bases sitting between them. CDR1 and CDR2 from the germline V gene are MNHEY and SMNVEV (reference sequence). CDR3 region: CASSAGRVPRDEQYF. In DNA, the CDR3 is TGTGCCAGCAGCGCGGGACGGGTGCCCCGAGACGAGCAGTACTTC.

The rearrangement uses TRBV6-1 and TRBJ2-1, with 11 bases fitting TRBD2. Germline loops: CDR1 MNHNS, CDR2 SASEGT. This CDR3 has 14 amino acids. The junction had 4 bases not matched to a gene; V was cut back by 5 bases and J by 7 bases. The CDR3 protein is CASSRTSGLNEQFF. The CDR3 coding sequence is TGTGCCAGCAGTCGGACTAGCGGGTTGAATGAGCAGTTCTTC.